This T cell receptor beta chain was captured by sequencing in a study of blood T cell repertoires in COVID-19. Overall study context: The origin of the acute and convalescent COVID-19 samples was the United States, Italy and Spain. Sources were T cells, B-cell-depleted T cells, or PBMCs; the material itself was cDNA or gDNA.

As concerns this clone: At the DNA level, this CDR3 is encoded by other sequences in the same sample as well.

Individuals drawn from approximately 26 US areas were about 18 to 89 years old. The CDR3 consists of 14 residues. Germline V gene sequence: CDR1 SQVTM, CDR2 ANQGSEA. With 5 bases clipped from V and 3 bases from J, the junction kept 5 bases outside the gene matches. As handled by the study authors: Estimated nucleated cell counts came from reference gene primer amplification. The repertoire was sequenced with immunoSEQ multiplex PCR; TCRdb's copy has only in-frame clones and lacks some. V and J calls and clone size are those listed in that table; D and trimming were worked out from the DNA. The sample comprises approximately 450,000 clones, approximately 90% of which are singletons, and approximately 2% rests with the top ten.

Sequenced sample: PBMCs or T cells enriched from blood (not recorded which). The V and J genes are TRBV29-1 and TRBJ2-2, with 8 bases lining up with TRBD1. The origin of this receptor is a woman aged 18-29 years with acute COVID-19. CDR3 in amino acids: CSVSGQGDTGELFF. The CDR3 DNA reads TGCAGCGTTTCAGGACAGGGAGACACCGGGGAGCTGTTTTTT.